This T cell receptor beta chain was found in a study of vaccination effects on CD4 cells after COVID-19. Profiling relied on immunoSEQ multiplex PCR, and the TCRdb table lists in-frame clones only, not all of them. The sample holds 20,000 to 25,000 clones, more than 70% seen once. In regard to this clone: Antigen: not known.

The ViraFEST assay expanded antigen-specific CD4+ T cells with viral peptide pools before sequencing. CD4+ T cells were isolated after 10 days of culture. Vaccination of participants consisted of two doses of either the BNT162b2 or mRNA-1273 vaccine. Regarding the study as a whole: There was marked clonal contraction among infection- and vaccine-induced clones late after vaccination.

Sample: CD4+ T cells from PBMCs cultured with HCoV-229E spike peptides, taken after COVID-19 vaccination. This clonotype was sampled from a human donor who received a COVID-19 vaccine.

As DNA, the CDR3 is TGTGCCAGCAGCTCAGGGCGACAGGGTTTCGCAGATACGCAGTATTTT. This translates into CASSSGRQGFADTQYF. This rearrangement joins TRBV11-3 to TRBJ2-3; 7 positions agree with TRBD1. The CDR3 contains 16 residues. The ends lost 4 bases at V and 4 bases at J; junction bases unmatched: 11. Germline V gene lookup returns CDR1 SGHNT and CDR2 YENEEA.